The 7 T cell receptor beta chains given below trace back to one sample, sequenced in a study of technical replicates of blood from a few donors. The repertoire was sequenced with immunoSEQ multiplex PCR; TCRdb's copy has only in-frame clones and lacks some. Among about 71,000 clones listed, roughly 90% were seen once. Sequenced: PBMCs. The receptor set was obtained from a human donor in good health. Some clones in this sample may be carry-over from other donors' samples.

J is TRBJ2-7 and V is TRBV7-2, with 11 bases matching TRBD2. With 2 bases clipped from V and 7 bases from J, the junction kept 7 bases outside the gene matches. Germline V gives CDR1 SGHTA, CDR2 FQGNSA. The CDR3 length is 15 residues. The CDR3 is CASSLKGLAGGEQYF. DNA of the CDR3: TGTGCCAGCAGCTTAAAAGGACTAGCGGGTGGTGAGCAGTACTTC.

The chain recombines TRBV4-3 with TRBJ2-1; 13 bases match TRBD2. V lost 2 bases and J lost 12; bases outside the gene matches: 10. The CDR3 is 16 amino acids. CDR1 LGHNA and CDR2 YSLEER come from the germline V gene. CDR3 sequence reads: CASSQQGLAGPLGQFF. CDR3 DNA sequence: TGCGCCAGCAGCCAACAGGGACTAGCGGGGCCTCTTGGGCAGTTCTTC.

J is TRBJ2-1 and V is TRBV4-1; 10 bases line up with TRBD1. Unmatched junction bases numbered 11, after V lost 3 bases and J lost 0 bases. Germline CDR1 is MGHRA and CDR2 is YSYEKL. The CDR3 has 19 residues. CDR3 sequence reads: CASSQDRGGSEHSYNEQFF. The CDR3 coding sequence is TGCGCCAGCAGCCAGGACAGGGGGGGTAGCGAGCACTCCTACAATGAGCAGTTCTTC.

With respect to this clone: The sample carries other DNA sequences with the same CDR3. V and J are TRBV7-9 and TRBJ1-1; 8 bases map to TRBD1. V shed 5 bases and J 4 bases; nucleotides not matched to a gene: 6. Germline loops: CDR1 SEHNR, CDR2 FQNEAQ (reference sequence). The CDR3 length is 14 residues. The CDR3 sequence: CASSLGQGSTEAFF. The CDR3 DNA reads TGTGCCAGCAGCCTAGGACAGGGAAGCACTGAAGCTTTCTTT. Full variable domain (missing parts from reference TRBV7-9 and TRBJ1-1): DTGVSQNPRHKITKRGQNVTFRCDPISEHNRLYWYRQTLGQGPEFLTYFQNEAQLEKSRLLSDRFSAERPKGSFSTLEIQRTEQGDSAMYLCASSLGQGSTEAFFGQGTRLTVV.

CDR3 residues: CASSAGRGQREGRVGEQFF. CDR3 coding DNA: TGTGCCAGCAGCGCAGGAAGGGGCCAGCGGGAGGGCCGGGTGGGGGAGCAGTTCTTC. The chain has TRBV7-9 and TRBJ2-1; the match to TRBD2 covers 10 bases. V lost 5 bases and J lost 10; bases outside the gene matches: 23. Germline lookup yields CDR1 SEHNR and CDR2 FQNEAQ (reference sequence). The CDR3 length is 19 residues.

This chain links TRBV29-1 with TRBJ2-5, with 10 positions matching TRBD1. CDR1 and CDR2 from the germline V gene are SQVTM and ANQGSEA. The CDR3 runs 13 residues. The J segment lost 4 bases and the V segment lost 6 bases, leaving 5 bases of the junction unmatched. Written as DNA, the CDR3 is TGCAGCGTGGGACAGGGGAGAGGAGAGACCCAGTACTTC. This sequence encodes CSVGQGRGETQYF.

The chain employs TRBV18 and TRBJ2-2, with 8 bases identical to TRBD2. The CDR3 sequence is 15 residues long. J gave up 7 bases and V 3 bases, and 7 bases lay outside the gene matches. Germline V lookup: CDR1 KGHSH, CDR2 LQKENI. CDR3 loop: CASSPGTSQIGELFF. The CDR3 DNA is TGTGCCAGCTCACCCGGGACTAGTCAAATCGGGGAGCTGTTTTTT.